This T cell receptor beta chain is drawn from a study of PD-1 blockade in classical Hodgkin lymphoma. Study-wide points: What caused the repertoire differences, perhaps disease activity or prior therapy, remains undefined. Patients who initiated nivolumab within 1 year of ASCT were excluded. Reported baseline diversity: healthy donors highest, relapsed/refractory patients lowest.

The germline V gene encodes CDR1 MNHNY and CDR2 SVGAGI (reference sequence). The CDR3 contains 15 residues. Trimming removed 4 bases from V and 7 bases from J, with 17 bases in between. Sequencing was performed with immunoSEQ multiplex PCR; in TCRdb, only in-frame clones are kept and a portion is missing. Of 110,000 or so clones listed, roughly 87% were seen once; the top ten hold less than 20%. Note on this clone: Its cognate antigen is unknown.

Each of the patients experienced relapse following autologous stem cell transplantation, and their brentuximab vedotin exposure differed. The best responses consisted of complete response, partial response or progressive disease. The sequencing used peripheral blood mononuclear cells (PBMCs), collected before the second cycle of nivolumab. The receptor was isolated from a human donor with classical Hodgkin lymphoma. The rearrangement joins TRBV6-6 to TRBJ2-1; tentatively, D is TRBD2 (7 bases). The DNA for the CDR3 is TGTGCCAGCAGTTCCACTAGCGTGGGGGCGAATGAGCAGTTCTTC. As protein: CASSSTSVGANEQFF.